This entry lists 32 T cell receptor beta chains sequenced from one sample in a study of PD-1 blockade in classical Hodgkin lymphoma. Libraries were prepared by immunoSEQ multiplex PCR; TCRdb keeps only in-frame clonotypes and omits some of them. The sample holds about 75,000 clones, roughly 91% seen once. With no exception, relapse followed autologous stem cell transplantation in all patients, and brentuximab vedotin exposure varied. The sequencing used peripheral blood mononuclear cells (PBMCs), collected at baseline. These receptors all stem from a human donor with classical Hodgkin lymphoma.

The J gene is TRBJ2-1, the V gene TRBV5-1; D not resolved. The CDR3 runs 12 residues. Trimming took off 0 bases at V and 10 bases at J, with 8 bases between the two ends. Germline V gene sequence: CDR1 SGHRS, CDR2 YFSETQ. CDR3 in DNA: TGCGCCAGCAGCTTGGACACCAAAGAGCAGTTCTTC. Residues: CASSLDTKEQFF.

This clone has just one count. V gene TRBV5-5 combines with J gene TRBJ2-3, with 10 nucleotides matching TRBD2. This CDR3 is 16 amino acids long. The V gene end was trimmed by 3 bases and the J gene end by 4 bases; junction bases not matched to a gene: 8. Germline values: CDR1 SGHKS, CDR2 YYEKEE (reference sequence). CDR3 sequence reads: CASSSRIAGGPDTQYF. CDR3 in DNA: TGTGCCAGCAGCTCTAGAATAGCGGGGGGCCCAGATACGCAGTATTTT.

The CDR3 loop reads CASSLKGTAYEQYF. The DNA of the CDR3 is TGTGCCAGCAGTTTAAAGGGGACAGCCTACGAGCAGTACTTC. V gene TRBV27 combines with J gene TRBJ2-7; 7 bases align to TRBD1. The V segment lost 2 bases and the J segment 2 bases; nucleotides outside the gene matches: 3. Germline CDR1 reads MNHEY; CDR2 reads SMNVEV (reference sequence). The CDR3 covers 14 residues.

This chain links TRBV4-2 with TRBJ2-7; 12 bases are shared with TRBD2. The V gene end was trimmed by 0 bases and the J gene end by 7 bases; junction bases not matched to a gene: 4. This CDR3 spans 15 amino acids. Germline V gene data show CDR1 as LGHNA and CDR2 as YNFKEQ. CDR3 sequence (DNA): TGTGCCAGCAGCCAAGATCTAGGGACTAGCGGGGAGCAGTACTTC. It encodes CASSQDLGTSGEQYF.

This sequence joins TRBV7-9 and TRBJ1-4; D call uncertain. Trimming stripped 5 bases from V and 8 bases from J, with 15 bases between. CDR1 and CDR2 (germline): SEHNR, FQNEAQ (reference sequence). There are 14 residues in the CDR3. The chain's CDR3 is CASSLSHREEKLFF. DNA for the CDR3: TGTGCCAGCAGCCTGTCCCATAGGGAGGAAAAACTGTTTTTT.

The chain uses TRBV27 and TRBJ1-1; a weak D match, TRBD1 (5 bases). The V end lost 6 bases, the J end lost 1 base, and 9 bases lay between the germline ends. The germline gives CDR1 MNHEY, CDR2 SMNVEV (reference sequence). This CDR3 is 13 amino acids long. The CDR3 DNA sequence: TGTGCCAGCAGCAGGGCGGAGAACACTGAAGCTTTCTTT. This encodes CASSRAENTEAFF.

The table lists this clone with a few counts. The chain uses TRBV29-1 and TRBJ2-7; 9 bases agree with TRBD2. The CDR3 is 13 residues long. V lost 4 bases, J lost 2 bases, and 3 bases stayed unmatched. Germline CDR1 and CDR2: SQVTM and ANQGSEA. CDR3 residues: CSVGTSETYEQYF. DNA for the CDR3: TGCAGCGTTGGGACTAGCGAAACCTACGAGCAGTACTTC.

This sequence joins TRBV11-3 and TRBJ2-2; D possibly matches TRBD1 or TRBD2 (5 bases each). The germline gives CDR1 SGHNT, CDR2 YENEEA. The CDR3 length is 15 residues. The V end lost 5 bases, the J end lost 5 bases, and 15 bases lay between the germline ends. The DNA for the CDR3 is TGTGCCAGCAGCCCGGAACGGGGCGCAACCGGGGAGCTGTTTTTT. This encodes CASSPERGATGELFF.

This clone has a single count. The chain employs TRBV11-2 and TRBJ1-6; 9 bases map to TRBD1. Germline V gene data show CDR1 as SGHAT and CDR2 as FQNNGV. This CDR3 region has 18 residues. V lost 5 bases, J lost 8 bases, and 16 bases stayed unmatched. CDR3 in amino acids: CASSATGGRLSIDSPLHF. The CDR3 DNA follows: TGTGCCAGCAGCGCCACAGGGGGCCGTTTGAGTATTGATTCACCCCTCCACTTT.

The chain joins TRBV5-8 to TRBJ2-3; 10 bases match TRBD2. V lost 3 bases and J lost 2; bases outside the gene matches: 6. CDR1 and CDR2 from the germline V gene are SGHTS and YDEGEE. CDR3 length: 16 amino acids. The CDR3 nucleotides read TGTGCCAGCAGCTCCGGGACTAGCGAAAACACAGATACGCAGTATTTT. Protein product: CASSSGTSENTDTQYF.

The chain is built from TRBV18 and TRBJ1-2; TRBD1 matches at 8 bases. V lost 4 bases and J lost 4; bases outside the gene matches: 5. The CDR3 covers 14 residues. Germline CDR1 is KGHSH and CDR2 is LQKENI. CDR3 in amino acids: CASSLQGTGYGYTF. The CDR3 DNA is TGTGCCAGCTCACTGCAAGGGACAGGCTATGGCTACACCTTC.

The J gene is TRBJ2-1, the V gene TRBV19; D is uncertain. The CDR3 consists of 16 residues. Germline assignment: CDR1 LNHDA and CDR2 SQIVND (reference sequence). Trimming pared 3 bases from V and 5 bases from J, leaving 17 bases between. This chain's CDR3 is CASSMIGPPSDNEQFF. The CDR3 DNA follows: TGTGCCAGTAGTATGATTGGACCGCCGTCCGACAATGAGCAGTTCTTC.

In DNA, the CDR3 is TGTGCCAGCAGCCCTCGGACAGGGGGTAACACAGATACGCAGTATTTT. Protein: CASSPRTGGNTDTQYF. The gene calls are TRBV7-9 and TRBJ2-3, with 10 bases lining up with TRBD1. Trimming cost V 5 bases and J 2 bases; bases outside gene matches: 7. Germline loops: CDR1 SEHNR, CDR2 FQNEAQ (reference sequence). The CDR3 is made up of 16 amino acids.

CDR3 in DNA: TGCAGCGTTGAATTGGGGACGACATACGAGCAGTACTTC. It yields the protein CSVELGTTYEQYF. The chain couples TRBV29-1 to TRBJ2-7; D tentatively reads TRBD1 or TRBD2 (5 bases each). The CDR3 covers 13 residues. Trimming removed 2 bases at V and 4 bases at J, with 12 bases between. Germline lookup yields CDR1 SQVTM and CDR2 ANQGSEA.

In its sample, this clone was seen once. This sequence joins TRBV7-2 and TRBJ2-1; D possibly corresponds to TRBD2 (6 bases). V lost 5 bases to trimming and J lost 3 bases, with 8 bases between them. The CDR3 sequence is 13 residues long. Per germline, CDR1 SGHTA and CDR2 FQGNSA. DNA of the CDR3: TGTGCCAGCAGCCCGGGGGACTACAATGAGCAGTTCTTC. As protein: CASSPGDYNEQFF.

J is TRBJ1-1 and V is TRBV25-1, with a weak D call TRBD1 (6 bases). V was trimmed by 2 bases and J by 0 bases, leaving 13 bases between them. The CDR3 is made up of 16 amino acids. Germline V gene lookup returns CDR1 MGHDK and CDR2 SYGVNS. This CDR3 is CASSEPGEGVNTEAFF. The CDR3 DNA is TGTGCCAGCAGTGAACCAGGGGAGGGGGTGAACACTGAAGCTTTCTTT.

On this clone itself: Compared with germline, one end of the junction differs, possibly owing to a read error. The V gene is TRBV28, the J gene TRBJ1-4, with a weak D call TRBD1 (5 bases). The CDR3 totals 10 residues. From germline, CDR1 is MDHEN and CDR2 SYDVKM. The CDR3 DNA sequence: TGCGGGTCGGGGGAGGAAAAACTGTTTTTT. This translates into CGSGEEKLFF.

The J gene is TRBJ2-7, the V gene TRBV27; D call uncertain. CDR3 length: 13 residues. Trimming removed 2 bases at V and 1 base at J, with 6 bases between. Per germline, CDR1 MNHEY and CDR2 SMNVEV (reference sequence). DNA of the CDR3: TGTGCCAGCAGTTTAGGGTATTCCTACGAGCAGTACTTC. As protein: CASSLGYSYEQYF.

As concerns this clone: At one end the junction does not follow the germline gene, possibly because of a read error. V and J are TRBV5-1 and TRBJ2-2; possible D gene TRBD1, 5 bases. The CDR3 loop spans 14 amino acids. Per germline, CDR1 SGHRS and CDR2 YFSETQ. In nucleotides, the CDR3 is TGCGCCAGCACCTTGACAGAGAACACCGGGGAGCTGTTTTTT. The encoded protein is CASTLTENTGELFF.

V is TRBV13 and J is TRBJ2-6; unclear D gene. Germline CDR1 and CDR2: PRHDT and FYEKMQ (reference sequence). The V gene lost 4 bases and the J gene lost 0 bases, with 7 bases spanning the gap. This CDR3 has 15 amino acids. This chain's CDR3 is CASSSGISGANVLTF. The CDR3 DNA follows: TGTGCCAGCAGCTCCGGAATCTCTGGGGCCAACGTCCTGACTTTC.

V is TRBV14 and J is TRBJ2-2; D might be TRBD2 (6 bases). This CDR3 has 14 residues. The V end lost 1 base, the J end lost 4 bases, and 7 bases lay between the germline ends. Germline V CDR1 and CDR2: SGHDN, FVKESK. The CDR3 sequence is CASSQGRVTGELFF. CDR3 nucleotides: TGTGCCAGCAGCCAAGGGAGGGTCACCGGGGAGCTGTTTTTT.

The V and J genes are TRBV27 and TRBJ1-5; no clear D gene. Germline V CDR1 and CDR2: MNHEY, SMNVEV (reference sequence). The CDR3 runs 15 residues. V lost 0 bases to trimming and J lost 0 bases, with 6 bases between them. Here the CDR3 DNA reads TGTGCCAGCAGTTTATCAGCGAATAGCAATCAGCCCCAGCATTTT. Translation: CASSLSANSNQPQHF.

This chain joins TRBV5-1 and TRBJ2-3; TRBD2 agrees at 9 bases. V shed 2 bases, J shed 3 bases, and the junction held 4 bases outside the gene matches. This CDR3 region has 15 residues. Germline loops: CDR1 SGHRS, CDR2 YFSETQ. The CDR3 here is CASSLGTSWTDTQYF. DNA of the CDR3: TGCGCCAGCAGCTTAGGGACTAGCTGGACAGATACGCAGTATTTT.

The chain links TRBV5-1 to TRBJ2-1; 8 bases line up with TRBD2. The V segment lost 4 bases and the J segment 8 bases; nucleotides outside the gene matches: 5. Germline CDR1 is SGHRS and CDR2 is YFSETQ. The CDR3 length is 13 residues. Written as DNA, the CDR3 is TGCGCCAGCAGCCCAGCGGGAGATGATGAGCAGTTCTTC. Protein: CASSPAGDDEQFF.

This clone was seen a handful of times. CDR3 sequence: CASGPVNGYKETQYF. CDR3 nucleotides: TGTGCTAGTGGTCCCGTTAATGGGTACAAAGAGACCCAGTACTTC. The chain recombines TRBV12-5 with TRBJ2-5; D unclear. The length of the CDR3 is 15 residues. Germline lookup yields CDR1 LGHNT and CDR2 FRNRAP. V shed 5 bases and J shed 3 bases, with 16 bases lying between them.

The V and J genes are TRBV7-3 and TRBJ2-1, with 8 bases that match TRBD2. Germline lookup yields CDR1 SGHTA and CDR2 FQGTGA. This CDR3 spans 18 amino acids. V gave up 1 base and J gave up 2 bases; unmatched junction bases: 10. CDR3 coding DNA: TGTGCCAGCAGCTTAAGGGCGGGAGGCTTTGGGGCCTACAATGAGCAGTTCTTC. Translating gives CASSLRAGGFGAYNEQFF.

V is TRBV6-5 and J is TRBJ1-2; D is possibly TRBD1 (5 bases). V was cut by 5 bases and J by 0 bases, with 13 bases left in between. Germline values: CDR1 MNHEY, CDR2 SVGAGI. This CDR3 spans 15 amino acids. CDR3 bases: TGTGCCAGCAGTGGATGGGACGACGCTAACTATGGCTACACCTTC. Translation: CASSGWDDANYGYTF.

The V call is TRBV5-6, the J call TRBJ1-2; possibly TRBD1 for D (6 bases). The CDR3 sequence is 15 residues long. Per germline, CDR1 SGHDT and CDR2 YYEEEE. Deletions cut 2 bases from V and 4 bases from J, with 15 bases between. CDR3: CASSFTGLSGYGYTF. The CDR3 DNA reads as TGTGCCAGCAGCTTCACAGGGCTGTCGGGCTATGGCTACACCTTC.

There are a few counts of this clone. The chain is built from TRBV27 and TRBJ2-1; D may be TRBD2 (7 bases). Germline CDR1 MNHEY, CDR2 SMNVEV (reference sequence). Trimming took 4 bases from V and 6 from J, leaving 16 bases between them. The CDR3 extends over 15 amino acids. The CDR3 region has the DNA TGTGCCAGCAGTTCCGCACAGGGAGGGGGCAATGAGCAGTTCTTC. Encoded protein: CASSSAQGGGNEQFF.

This rearrangement joins TRBV4-2 to TRBJ1-5; 7 bases match TRBD1. V lost 1 base, J lost 4 bases, and 13 bases stayed unmatched. From germline, CDR1 is LGHNA and CDR2 YNFKEQ. This CDR3 spans 18 amino acids. The CDR3, as DNA: TGTGCCAGCAGCCAAGCCTGGGACAGCCAGTTAAGTAATCAGCCCCAGCATTTT. As protein: CASSQAWDSQLSNQPQHF.

This clone appeared once. The V call is TRBV13, the J call TRBJ1-3; the match to TRBD1 covers 11 bases. Germline values: CDR1 PRHDT, CDR2 FYEKMQ (reference sequence). The CDR3 is 19 residues long. J gave up 0 bases and V 5 bases, and 12 bases lay outside the gene matches. The CDR3 region is CASSLAAAGTGGSGNTIYF. CDR3 sequence (DNA): TGTGCCAGCAGCCTGGCCGCGGCCGGGACAGGGGGCTCTGGAAACACCATATATTTT.

The count of this clone is one. The V and J genes are TRBV27 and TRBJ1-5; 10 bases align to TRBD1. Germline CDR1 MNHEY, CDR2 SMNVEV (reference sequence). V dropped 8 bases and J dropped 0; count of bases not matched to a gene: 4. This CDR3 has 15 amino acids. CDR3 bases: TGTGCCAGCCGGGACAGGGGAGATAGCAATCAGCCCCAGCATTTT. Its protein is CASRDRGDSNQPQHF.